The 7 T cell receptor beta chains below were found in one sample sequenced in a study of T cell responses to AZD1222 COVID-19 vaccine. The repertoire was sequenced with immunoSEQ multiplex PCR; TCRdb's copy has only in-frame clones and lacks some. The repertoire holds 100,000 to 120,000 clones, with approximately 86% as singletons. This specimen consisted of peripheral blood, obtained on day 0 of AZD1222 vaccination. The receptors were gathered from an adult in good health.

The V call is TRBV14, the J call TRBJ2-7; unclear D gene. The V and J ends lost 4 bases and 7 bases respectively, with 11 bases between them. From germline, CDR1 is SGHDN and CDR2 FVKESK. The CDR3 consists of 12 residues. The CDR3 loop is CASSPHQGEQYF. DNA for the CDR3: TGTGCCAGCAGCCCGCATCAAGGAGAGCAGTACTTC. Filled out from reference TRBV14 and TRBJ2-7, the complete variable domain reads EAGVTQFPSHSVIEKGQTVTLRCDPISGHDNLYWYRRVMGKEIKFLLHFVKESKQDESGMPNNRFLAERTGGTYSTLKVQPAELEDSGVYFCASSPHQGEQYFGPGTRLTVT.

The chain recombines TRBV27 with TRBJ2-7; the match to TRBD1 covers 8 bases. The CDR3 spans 13 residues. V was pared by 3 bases and J by 7 bases, with 5 bases of the junction left unmatched. Germline V gene lookup returns CDR1 MNHEY and CDR2 SMNVEV (reference sequence). The CDR3 is CASSFQGAGEQYF. The CDR3 region has the DNA TGTGCCAGCAGTTTCCAGGGGGCCGGGGAGCAGTACTTC.

This chain connects TRBV29-1 to TRBJ2-3, with 8 bases matching TRBD1. The CDR3 covers 14 residues. V trimming: 1 base; J trimming: 3 bases; junction bases outside the gene matches: 3. Germline V CDR1 and CDR2: SQVTM, ANQGSEA. The CDR3 coding sequence is TGCAGCGTTGAAGGGCAGGGGGCGACAGATACGCAGTATTTT. Amino acids: CSVEGQGATDTQYF.

The chain employs TRBV28 and TRBJ2-7, with D perhaps given as TRBD1 or TRBD2 (5 bases each). Trimming pared 2 bases from V and 4 bases from J, leaving 12 bases between. The CDR3 sequence is 14 residues long. Per germline, CDR1 MDHEN and CDR2 SYDVKM. CDR3 nucleotide sequence: TGTGCCAGCAGTTTAAGGGACGGTAATTACGAGCAGTACTTC. Residues: CASSLRDGNYEQYF.

The CDR3 protein is CASSLGVAGGDTQYF. DNA of the CDR3: TGTGCCAGCAGCTTAGGGGTAGCGGGGGGAGATACGCAGTATTTT. The chain uses TRBV7-2 and TRBJ2-3; 10 bases are a match to TRBD2. The V gene end was trimmed by 1 base and the J gene end by 5 bases; junction bases not matched to a gene: 3. Germline assignment: CDR1 SGHTA and CDR2 FQGNSA. The CDR3 spans 15 residues.

The J gene is TRBJ2-7, the V gene TRBV6-1; tentatively, D is TRBD1 (5 bases). Deletions cut 0 bases from V and 4 bases from J, with 19 bases between. This CDR3 has 17 residues. Germline CDR1 reads MNHNS; CDR2 reads SASEGT. In nucleotides, the CDR3 is TGTGCCAGCAGTGAAGCGTCCCAGGGATATGAGGTTTACGAGCAGTACTTC. The encoded protein is CASSEASQGYEVYEQYF.

This clone appeared a single time. Written as DNA, the CDR3 is TGTGCCAGCAGTTATGACAGGCGCAATCAGCCCCAGCATTTT. Amino acid sequence: CASSYDRRNQPQHF. The chain recombines TRBV6-6 with TRBJ1-5, with D possibly matching TRBD1 (6 bases). CDR1 and CDR2 (germline): MNHNY, SVGAGI (reference sequence). Trimming took off 3 bases at V and 2 bases at J, with 8 bases between the two ends. There are 14 residues in the CDR3.